The 24 T cell receptor beta chains listed next were all sequenced from one sample in a study of blood T cells in healthy people across ages. The use of a sample-barcoded 5' primer and a J-beta primer mix characterized a second PCR of roughly 7 to 11 cycles. TCRdb passed the 5' RACE reads through MiXCR, listing each CDR3 protein once. In the table there are roughly 800,000 distinct CDR3 sequences, roughly 60% of which are singletons. Sample: blood. The receptors stem from a man aged 25-45 years in good health.

This CDR3 reads CASSWDRLTTYEQYF. As DNA, the CDR3 is TGTGCCAGCAGTTGGGACAGACTTACTACCTACGAGCAGTACTTC. The rearrangement joins TRBV27 to TRBJ2-7; 7 bases are shared with TRBD1. Germline-derived CDR1 and CDR2 are MNHEY and SMNVEV (reference sequence). CDR3 length: 15 amino acids. V lost 4 bases, J lost 2 bases, and 8 bases stayed unmatched.

V is TRBV12-3 or TRBV12-4 and J is TRBJ2-3; 7 positions match TRBD1. This CDR3 is 19 amino acids long. V was pared by 3 bases and J by 2 bases, with 17 bases of the junction left unmatched. Written as DNA, the CDR3 is TGTGCCAGCAGTTTCCGACCGGGAACAGGGGTTCCGATCACAGATACGCAGTATTTT. Translation gives CASSFRPGTGVPITDTQYF.

J is TRBJ1-3 and V is TRBV18; 9 nucleotides align to TRBD1. This CDR3 spans 18 amino acids. CDR1 KGHSH and CDR2 LQKENI come from the germline V gene. J lost 8 bases, V lost 2 bases, and 16 bases had no gene match. As DNA, the CDR3 is TGTGCCAGCTCACCAAACGAGCAGGGACAGGGTTTTGACTACACCATATATTTT. This sequence encodes CASSPNEQGQGFDYTIYF. Complete variable domain (other parts from reference TRBV18 and TRBJ1-3): NAGVMQNPRHLVRRRGQEARLRCSPMKGHSHVYWYRQLPEEGLKFMVYLQKENIIDESGMPKERFSAEFPKEGPSILRIQQVVRGDSAAYFCASSPNEQGQGFDYTIYFGEGSWLTVV.

A few counts support this clonotype. The chain carries TRBV24-1 and TRBJ1-1; D perhaps matches TRBD1 (6 bases). V shed 9 bases and J shed 0 bases, with 13 bases lying between them. From germline, CDR1 is KGHDR and CDR2 SFDVKD. The CDR3 is made up of 14 amino acids. The CDR3 nucleotides read TGTGCCACCCCGGGGGGGCAGATGAACACTGAAGCTTTCTTT. Translating it yields CATPGGQMNTEAFF.

The J gene is TRBJ2-7, the V gene TRBV20-1; TRBD1 is a possible D gene (6 bases). V lost 4 bases, J lost 3 bases, and 16 bases lay in between. CDR1 and CDR2 (germline): DFQATT, SNEGSKA (reference sequence). The CDR3 contains 14 residues. CDR3: CSATTSRGGYEQYF. CDR3 sequence (DNA): TGCAGTGCTACTACATCCAGGGGCGGCTACGAGCAGTACTTC.

V is TRBV7-9 and J is TRBJ2-4; 8 nucleotides match TRBD1. Matching the DNA end better, TRBJ2-7 makes the J call doubtful. The CDR3 consists of 12 residues. The V gene's germline CDR1 is SEHNR and CDR2 FQNEAQ (reference sequence). CDR3 sequence (DNA): TGTGCCAGCAGCATGGACAGGGACGAGCAGTACTTC. It yields the protein CASSMDRDEQYF.

The V gene is TRBV6-5, the J gene TRBJ1-2, with D tentatively TRBD1 (6 bases). Trimming pared 6 bases from V and 4 bases from J, leaving 9 bases between. CDR1 MNHEY and CDR2 SVGAGI come from the germline V gene. The CDR3 is made up of 12 amino acids. As DNA, the CDR3 is TGTGCCAGCAGACAGGGCATCTATGGCTACACCTTC. It translates to CASRQGIYGYTF.

In its sample, this clonotype was seen a few times. The chain joins TRBV7-2 to TRBJ2-5; D not resolved. The end of the DNA fits TRBJ2-7 better, so the J call may be wrong. The CDR3 totals 11 residues. Germline V CDR1 and CDR2: SGHTA, FQGNSA. The CDR3 DNA is TGTGCCAGCAAGGGAAGTCACGAGCAGTACTTC. Encoded protein: CASKGSHEQYF.

The chain combines TRBV29-1 with TRBJ2-1, with unresolved D. CDR1 is SQVTM, CDR2 ANQGSEA, per germline. Trimming cost V 6 bases and J 13 bases, with 19 bases left between them. This CDR3 contains 12 residues. The CDR3 sequence: CSVLVFGETQFF. As DNA, the CDR3 is TGCAGCGTCCTAGTGTTCGGAGAGACCCAGTTCTTC.

The genes are TRBV20-1 and TRBJ2-1; TRBD2 matches 10 bases. The germline CDR1 and CDR2 sequences are DFQATT and SNEGSKA (reference sequence). The CDR3 sequence is 15 residues long. After removal of 2 bases from V and 3 bases from J, the junction contained 4 bases not matched to a gene. The CDR3 DNA reads TGCAGTGCTAGACCGGGACTAGCGCGCTACAATGAGCAGTTCTTC. Translation gives CSARPGLARYNEQFF.

This clonotype was seen more than once but under ten times. This sequence joins TRBV5-1 and TRBJ2-1; D is possibly TRBD2 (6 bases). Between the trimmed V and J ends, which lost 2 bases and 8 bases, there was a span of 17 bases. The CDR3 runs to 15 residues. The V gene's germline CDR1 is SGHRS and CDR2 YFSETQ. CDR3 DNA: TGCGCCAGCAGCTTTATTGACGGGAGTATAGATGAGCAGTTCTTC. Amino acids: CASSFIDGSIDEQFF.

This clonotype was picked up a small number of times. The chain combines TRBV4-2 with TRBJ2-1; D not certain. Trimming stripped 0 bases from V and 7 bases from J, with 10 bases between. Germline V CDR1 and CDR2: LGHNA, YNFKEQ. The CDR3 sequence is 14 residues long. This CDR3 is CASSQDIGRNEQFF. For the CDR3, the DNA is TGTGCCAGCAGCCAAGATATCGGGCGAAATGAGCAGTTCTTC.

The chain is built from TRBV20-1 and TRBJ2-5, with 7 bases that match TRBD2. This CDR3 is built from 14 residues. Germline CDR1 and CDR2: DFQATT and SNEGSKA (reference sequence). V lost 4 bases to trimming and J lost 2 bases; unmatched junction nucleotides: 7. The CDR3 spells CSAIDTSAQETQYF. The CDR3 bases are TGCAGTGCTATAGATACTAGCGCACAAGAGACCCAGTACTTC.

CDR3 DNA sequence: TGCAGTGCCCCTTGGACAATTCAAGAGACCCAGTACTTC. It codes for CSAPWTIQETQYF. V usage is TRBV20-1 and J usage is TRBJ2-5; TRBD1 might be the D (5 bases). The length of the CDR3 is 13 residues. V was trimmed by 6 bases and J by 2 bases, leaving 13 bases between them. From germline, CDR1 is DFQATT and CDR2 SNEGSKA (reference sequence).

The rearrangement joins TRBV2 to TRBJ2-3; TRBD1 might be the D (5 bases). The CDR3 is made up of 14 amino acids. Germline V CDR1 and CDR2: SNHLY, FYNNEI. V lost 5 bases, J lost 2 bases, and 11 bases lay in between. The CDR3 reads CASSLRQYTDTQYF. For the CDR3, the DNA is TGTGCCAGCAGTCTCCGACAGTACACAGATACGCAGTATTTT.

The J gene is TRBJ2-1, the V gene TRBV5-6; D is perhaps TRBD2 (6 bases). The V end was cut by 4 bases, the J end by 0 bases, with 14 bases between. Per germline, CDR1 SGHDT and CDR2 YYEEEE. The CDR3 contains 16 residues. CDR3 DNA sequence: TGTGCCAGCAGCGACCCTCGTAGCGGCTCCTACAATGAGCAGTTCTTC. This sequence encodes CASSDPRSGSYNEQFF. Using reference TRBV5-6 and TRBJ2-1 for the parts outside the CDR3, the full variable domain is DAGVTQSPTHLIKTRGQQVTLRCSPKSGHDTVSWYQQALGQGPQFIFQYYEEEERQRGNFPDRFSGHQFPNYSSELNVNALLLGDSALYLCASSDPRSGSYNEQFFGPGTRLTVL.

The V gene is TRBV12-3 or TRBV12-4, the J gene TRBJ2-5, with D possibly being TRBD1 or TRBD2 (5 bases each). The CDR3 has 12 residues. V gave up 5 bases and J gave up 11 bases, with 15 bases separating them. In DNA form, the CDR3 reads TGTGCCAGCAGTACGGGGCTCAATGAGCAGTACTTC. Residues: CASSTGLNEQYF.

The rearrangement uses TRBV20-1 and TRBJ2-1; no clear D gene. CDR1 is DFQATT and CDR2 is SNEGSKA in the germline V gene (reference sequence). Trimming left V 3 bases short and J 7 bases short, with 13 bases between. This CDR3 spans 13 amino acids. The CDR3 region is CSARPHTGNEQFF. The CDR3 DNA is TGCAGTGCTAGGCCTCACACTGGGAATGAGCAGTTCTTC.

The rearrangement links TRBV6-5 to TRBJ2-1; D not certain. This CDR3 spans 17 amino acids. Per germline, CDR1 MNHEY and CDR2 SVGAGI. The V end was cut by 0 bases, the J end by 3 bases, with 15 bases between. CDR3 amino acids: CASSYSTHTFNYNEQFF. Written as DNA, the CDR3 is TGTGCCAGCAGTTACTCGACCCACACCTTTAACTACAATGAGCAGTTCTTC.

This clonotype has only a few counts. The DNA for the CDR3 is TGTGCCAGCAGCCTTAGACAGGGTAATGAGCAGTTCTTC. Protein: CASSLRQGNEQFF. The rearrangement joins TRBV7-8 to TRBJ2-1; 7 bases are a match to TRBD1. The CDR3 has 13 amino acids. V lost 5 bases, J lost 7 bases, and 5 bases stayed unmatched. Germline loops: CDR1 SGHVS, CDR2 FQNEAQ.

The J gene is TRBJ1-2, the V gene TRBV7-2; perhaps TRBD1 as D (6 bases). This CDR3 comprises 13 residues. Germline lookup yields CDR1 SGHTA and CDR2 FQGNSA. Trimming pared 3 bases from V and 7 bases from J, leaving 12 bases between. In nucleotides, the CDR3 is TGTGCCAGCAGCTTGGCCAGGGGAGGTGGCTACACCTTC. Protein sequence: CASSLARGGGYTF.

A word on this clonotype: A clone one base away is much larger, so this may be a read error. This rearrangement joins TRBV12-5 to TRBJ2-3; 8 bases map to TRBD1. The V segment lost 0 bases and the J segment 4 bases; nucleotides outside the gene matches: 9. Germline CDR1 is LGHNT and CDR2 is FRNRAP. CDR3 length: 17 amino acids. The CDR3 reads CASGLVSRGPPSDTQYF. CDR3 DNA: TGTGCTAGTGGTTTGGTAAGCAGGGGGCCGCCCTCAGATACGCAGTATTTT. Combining the CDR3 with reference TRBV12-5 and TRBJ2-3 gives the whole variable domain DARVTQTPRHKVTEMGQEVTMRCQPILGHNTVFWYRQTMMQGLELLAYFRNRAPLDDSGMPKDRFSAEMPDATLATLKIQPSEPRDSAVYFCASGLVSRGPPSDTQYFGPGTRLTVL.

The gene calls are TRBV6-2 or TRBV6-3 and TRBJ1-2; tentatively, D is TRBD1 (6 bases). The CDR3 is made up of 13 amino acids. Germline-derived CDR1 and CDR2 are MNHEY and SVGEGT. With 5 bases removed from V and 6 bases from J, the gap between germline ends came to 13 bases. The CDR3 here is CASSLTGYDGYTF. For the CDR3, the DNA is TGTGCCAGCAGTCTCACAGGGTATGATGGCTACACCTTC.

The chain is built from TRBV9 and TRBJ2-4; a possible D gene is TRBD2 (5 bases). Germline lookup yields CDR1 SGDLS and CDR2 YYNGEE. The length of the CDR3 is 15 residues. V dropped 0 bases and J dropped 3 bases, with 10 bases sitting between them. DNA of the CDR3: TGTGCCAGCAGCGTAGGAGGGTTCGGCAAAAACATTCAGTACTTC. Translation: CASSVGGFGKNIQYF.